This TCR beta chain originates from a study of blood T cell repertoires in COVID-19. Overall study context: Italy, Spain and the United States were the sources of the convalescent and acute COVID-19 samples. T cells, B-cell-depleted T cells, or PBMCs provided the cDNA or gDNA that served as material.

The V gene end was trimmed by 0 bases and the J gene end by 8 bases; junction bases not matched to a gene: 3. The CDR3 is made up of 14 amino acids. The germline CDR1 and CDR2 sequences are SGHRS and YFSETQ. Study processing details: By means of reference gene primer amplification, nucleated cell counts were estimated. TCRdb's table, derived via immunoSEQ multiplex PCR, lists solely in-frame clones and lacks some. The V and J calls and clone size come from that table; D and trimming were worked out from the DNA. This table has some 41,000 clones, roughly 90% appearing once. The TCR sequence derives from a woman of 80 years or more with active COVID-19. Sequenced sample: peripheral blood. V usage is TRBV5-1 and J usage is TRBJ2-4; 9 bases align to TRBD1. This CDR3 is CASSLAGQGHIQYF. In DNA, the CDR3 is TGCGCCAGCAGCTTGGCGGGACAGGGCCACATTCAGTACTTC.